Listed below are T cell receptor beta chains from one sample, sequenced in a study of blood T cell repertoires in COVID-19. Repertoires were generated with immunoSEQ multiplex PCR, while TCRdb's copy carries only in-frame clones and drops some. The data hold around 300,000 clones, with 80% to 90% observed a single time. Sequenced: peripheral blood. The source is a woman in her 70s with acute or convalescent COVID-19. The CDR3 runs from the conserved cysteine through the conserved F or W. A D gene is named only where the DNA matches it firmly. The listing skips clone size in some rows; elsewhere it reads once, few, many or a size class.

clone_size j_call v_call d_call cdr3_nt cdr3_aa
- TRBJ2-5 TRBV7-8 - TGTGCCAGCAGCTTACTCAGAAAAGAGACCCAGTACTTC CASSLLRKETQYF
- TRBJ2-6 TRBV5-1 - TGCGCCAGCAGCTTGGGGCCCTCTGGGGCCAACGTCCTGACTTTC CASSLGPSGANVLTF
- TRBJ2-3 TRBV9 TRBD2 TGTGCCAGCAGCAGGGCGGGGGGCACAGATACGCAGTATTTT CASSRAGGTDTQYF
- TRBJ2-5 TRBV7-2 TRBD1 TGTGCCAGCAGCTTAAGCGGCAGGGGGCATGAGACCCAGTACTTC CASSLSGRGHETQYF
- TRBJ1-2 TRBV5-1 - TGCGCCAGCAGCATGGACACGGAGTGCTACACCTTC CASSMDTECYTF
- TRBJ2-7 TRBV2 TRBD2 TGTGCCAGCAGTGAAGGATCCGGGACCCCGGGAGGCGAGCAGTACTTC CASSEGSGTPGGEQYF
- TRBJ2-6 TRBV6-4 - TGTGCCAGCAGTGTACGGGATGGTGGGGCCAACGTCCTGACTTTC CASSVRDGGANVLTF
- TRBJ2-7 TRBV27 TRBD1 TGTGCCAGCAGTTCCCCCGGGACAGGGATTCCCTACGAGCAGTACTTC CASSSPGTGIPYEQYF
many TRBJ1-2 TRBV29-1 - TGCAGCGTTGTGATCCCAGGGAAGGACTATGGCTACACCTTC CSVVIPGKDYGYTF
- TRBJ1-5 TRBV24-1 TRBD1 TGTGCCACCAGTGATCCCGGGACAGGTAGCAATCAGCCCCAGCATTTT CATSDPGTGSNQPQHF
once TRBJ2-1 TRBV1 - TGCACCAGCAGCCAGGGGACGGGACTAGCGGGGGTATGGAATGAGCAGTTCTTC CTSSQGTGLAGVWNEQFF
- TRBJ1-1 TRBV7-9 - TGTGCCAGCAGCTTAGTGAGTGAAGCTTTCTTT CASSLVSEAFF
few TRBJ2-7 TRBV13 TRBD2 TGTGCCAGCAGCTCTACTAGCGGGAACTACGAGCAGTACTTC CASSSTSGNYEQYF
- TRBJ2-1 TRBV20-1 TRBD1 TGCAGTGCTCAGGGGGCCGCCGAGCAGTTCTTC CSAQGAAEQFF
- TRBJ2-7 TRBV19 - TGTGCCAGTAGGAAAACGGGTAGGCCTAACGAGCAGTACTTC CASRKTGRPNEQYF
few TRBJ2-7 TRBV7-9 - TGTGCCAGCAGCTTACGGCCTAGTGAGGAGCAGTACTTC CASSLRPSEEQYF
- TRBJ1-2 TRBV19 - TGTGCCAGTAGTGTCGTTCGGGGATCTGGCTACACCTTC CASSVVRGSGYTF
- TRBJ1-1 TRBV6-5 - TGTGCCAGCAGTTACTCGAGCTCCGGGAGGACTGAAGCTTTCTTT CASSYSSSGRTEAFF
- TRBJ1-1 TRBV28 TRBD1 TGTGCCAGCAGTTCACAGGGGACTGAAGCTTTCTTT CASSSQGTEAFF
- TRBJ2-3 TRBV5-1 - TGCGCCAGCAGCTTGGCGGGGGTCCACAGCACAGATACGCAGTATTTT CASSLAGVHSTDTQYF
- TRBJ2-7 TRBV29-1 TRBD2 TGCAGCGTGGGGGGGGGACCGCGCGAGCAGTACTTC CSVGGGPREQYF
- TRBJ1-1 TRBV2 - TGTGCCAGCAGCCCCGGGAGGGCCCGGAACACTGAAGCTTTCTTT CASSPGRARNTEAFF
few TRBJ1-3 TRBV15 - TGTGCCACCAGCAGAGGTACTGGAAACACCATATATTTT CATSRGTGNTIYF
- TRBJ2-3 TRBV5-1 TRBD2 TGCGCCAGCAGCTTGGCCTGGACTAGCGGGGGCCCCACAGATACGCAGTATTTT CASSLAWTSGGPTDTQYF
once TRBJ2-1 TRBV2 TRBD2 TGTGCCAGCAGTGACCTCCCTGGGACTAGCAGGCAGTTCTTC CASSDLPGTSRQFF
- TRBJ1-5 TRBV6-5 - TGTGCCAGCACCCTGGGGGGGGGAGGTCAGCCCCAGCATTTT CASTLGGGGQPQHF
- TRBJ2-1 TRBV7-9 TRBD1 TGTGCCAGCAGCGGATGGACAGGATGGGACAATGAGCAGTTCTTC CASSGWTGWDNEQFF
- TRBJ1-2 TRBV5-5 - TGTGCCAGCAGCGTGGACAGCTATGGCTACACCTTC CASSVDSYGYTF